Shown below are 30 T cell receptor beta chains from a single sample sequenced in a study of blood T cell repertoires in COVID-19 (dated by TCRdb to about 2020). Library preparation was by the immunoSEQ multiplex PCR assay. The clones in this table, taken by TCRdb from immuneACCESS, are in-frame only. Not every clone is retained; where verified, under half of the shortfall comes from an unresolved V gene, and the cause of the rest is unknown. This sample is represented by over 150,000 clones; roughly nine tenths of them were singletons. The top ten clones comprise around 7% of the sample. Material: PBMCs or T cells enriched from blood (not recorded which). Receptors originate from a woman aged 50 to 60 who had recovered from COVID-19.

The chain combines TRBV10-3 with TRBJ1-1, with D tentatively TRBD1 (6 bases). The CDR3 runs to 13 residues. The V gene lost 5 bases and the J gene lost 1 base, with 8 bases spanning the gap. Germline lookup yields CDR1 ENHRY and CDR2 SYGVKD. The CDR3, as DNA: TGTGCCATCAGTACACAGGGGAACACTGAAGCTTTCTTT. Residues: CAISTQGNTEAFF.

V usage is TRBV27 and J usage is TRBJ2-7; 7 nucleotides agree with TRBD2. CDR1 and CDR2 from the germline V gene are MNHEY and SMNVEV (reference sequence). CDR3 length equals 17 residues. Trimming removed 6 bases from V and 0 bases from J; junction bases left unmatched: 14. The CDR3 spells CASRILAKCWHSYEQYF. CDR3 nucleotides: TGTGCCAGCAGGATACTAGCGAAATGCTGGCACTCCTACGAGCAGTACTTC.

V is TRBV6-5 and J is TRBJ2-7; 7 nucleotides line up with TRBD2. The CDR3 sequence is 12 residues long. Germline CDR1 and CDR2: MNHEY and SVGAGI. Trimming removed 6 bases from V and 6 bases from J; junction bases left unmatched: 5. The DNA of the CDR3 is TGTGCCAGCAGGGCGACTAGCCGCGAGCAGTACTTC. It translates to CASRATSREQYF.

The chain couples TRBV2 to TRBJ2-7, with 12 bases identical to TRBD2. CDR1 SNHLY and CDR2 FYNNEI come from the germline V gene. With 8 bases clipped from V and 3 bases from J, the junction kept 2 bases outside the gene matches. The CDR3 extends over 13 amino acids. The CDR3 reads CASLTSGSYEQYF. In DNA, the CDR3 is TGTGCCAGCTTGACTAGCGGGAGCTACGAGCAGTACTTC.

This rearrangement joins TRBV6-5 to TRBJ2-3; D is undetermined. The CDR3 runs 14 residues. The germline V and J ends were trimmed by 5 bases and 0 bases, with 9 bases remaining between them. The germline gives CDR1 MNHEY, CDR2 SVGAGI. The CDR3 here is CASSRGASTDTQYF. The CDR3 DNA sequence: TGTGCCAGCAGTCGAGGAGCTAGCACAGATACGCAGTATTTT.

In the case of this clone: Other DNA sequences in this sample translate to the same CDR3. This sequence joins TRBV18 and TRBJ1-4, with TRBD1 matching 7 bases. Per the germline V gene, CDR1 is KGHSH and CDR2 is LQKENI. The V and J ends lost 1 base and 8 bases, in that order; junction bases with no gene match: 4. The CDR3 consists of 14 residues. The CDR3 DNA sequence: TGTGCCAGCTCACCACAGGGGGCAAACGAAAAACTGTTTTTT. Translating gives CASSPQGANEKLFF.

This clone is a singleton in its sample. For the CDR3, the DNA is TGTGCCAGCAGCCCCGGGACTAGCGGGAGCTCTAGCACAGATACGCAGTATTTT. Translation: CASSPGTSGSSSTDTQYF. The chain is built from TRBV6-8 and TRBJ2-3; 14 nucleotides line up with TRBD2. Trimming at V came to 6 bases and at J to 0 bases, leaving 8 bases not matched to a gene. Germline loops: CDR1 MNHGY, CDR2 SAAAGT. The CDR3 extends over 18 amino acids.

The chain links TRBV18 to TRBJ2-2; 12 bases agree with TRBD2. V was pared by 2 bases and J by 0 bases, with 10 bases of the junction left unmatched. Germline CDR1 is KGHSH and CDR2 is LQKENI. The CDR3 loop spans 20 amino acids. The CDR3 sequence: CASSPWQLAGGPANTGELFF. In DNA form, the CDR3 reads TGTGCCAGCTCACCATGGCAGCTAGCGGGAGGGCCAGCGAACACCGGGGAGCTGTTTTTT.

The chain has TRBV6-5 and TRBJ1-5; weak D call: TRBD1 (6 bases). CDR1 and CDR2 from the germline V gene are MNHEY and SVGAGI. Trimming cost V 6 bases and J 7 bases, with 16 bases left between them. The CDR3 length is 14 residues. The CDR3 here is CASSIQGSGQPQHF. For the CDR3, the DNA is TGTGCCAGCAGCATACAGGGTTCGGGGCAGCCCCAGCATTTT.

The chain is built from TRBV11-3 and TRBJ1-1, with D uncertain. The CDR3 loop spans 13 amino acids. Germline V gene data show CDR1 as SGHNT and CDR2 as YENEEA. V lost 5 bases and J 1 base, leaving 8 bases between the germline ends. This CDR3 is CASSQYRNTEAFF. In DNA, the CDR3 is TGTGCCAGCAGCCAATACAGGAACACTGAAGCTTTCTTT. The full variable domain, with the rest looked up from reference TRBV11-3 and TRBJ1-1, is EAGVVQSPRYKIIEKKQPVAFWCNPISGHNTLYWYLQNLGQGPELLIRYENEEAVDDSQLPKDRFSAERLKGVDSTLKIQPAELGDSAVYLCASSQYRNTEAFFGQGTRLTVV.

This clone occurred a few times. The chain has TRBV29-1 and TRBJ2-7; no clear D. CDR3 length: 11 amino acids. The germline V gene encodes CDR1 SQVTM and CDR2 ANQGSEA. V was pared by 4 bases and J by 1 base, with 5 bases between. This CDR3 is CSVAQSYEQYF. The CDR3 DNA is TGCAGCGTTGCCCAATCCTACGAGCAGTACTTC.

This clone was detected only once. The rearrangement uses TRBV30 and TRBJ2-6; weak D call: TRBD1 (8 bases). The germline V gene encodes CDR1 GTSNPN and CDR2 SVGIG (reference sequence). This CDR3 has 15 amino acids. V dropped 4 bases and J dropped 3 bases, with 13 bases sitting between them. The DNA of the CDR3 is TGTGCCTGGAAACAGGGGGGGAGTGGGGCCAACGTCCTGACTTTC. This translates into CAWKQGGSGANVLTF.

The chain links TRBV7-9 to TRBJ1-2; D may be TRBD1 (5 bases). Germline V gene data show CDR1 as SEHNR and CDR2 as FQNEAQ (reference sequence). The V end was cut by 6 bases, the J end by 6 bases, with 17 bases between. This CDR3 comprises 14 residues. The CDR3 loop is CASSREGQTHGYTF. CDR3 sequence (DNA): TGTGCCAGCAGTCGGGAGGGGCAGACACATGGCTACACCTTC.

The CDR3 DNA follows: TGTGCCAGCAGCTTAGGAACACGTGGCTATGGCTACACCTTC. Its translation: CASSLGTRGYGYTF. This chain connects TRBV11-3 to TRBJ1-2; D is undetermined. Germline CDR1 is SGHNT and CDR2 is YENEEA. The germline V and J ends were trimmed by 1 base and 4 bases, with 10 bases remaining between them. The CDR3 extends over 14 amino acids.

The V call is TRBV24-1, the J call TRBJ2-1; 12 nucleotides align to TRBD2. Losses at the gene ends were 3 bases for V and 7 bases for J; bases not matched to a gene: 12. Germline CDR1 is KGHDR and CDR2 is SFDVKD. This CDR3 has 18 amino acids. Here the CDR3 reads CATSDRTSGDLTKNEQFF. CDR3 sequence (DNA): TGTGCCACCAGTGATAGGACTAGCGGGGACCTTACAAAGAATGAGCAGTTCTTC.

This chain uses TRBV9 with TRBJ1-6; TRBD1 matches at 7 bases. Germline V gene data show CDR1 as SGDLS and CDR2 as YYNGEE. Trimming removed 3 bases from V and 7 bases from J; junction bases left unmatched: 7. This CDR3 is 15 amino acids long. CDR3 region: CASSAIDRANSPLHF. Written as DNA, the CDR3 is TGTGCCAGCAGCGCCATAGACAGGGCCAATTCACCCCTCCACTTT.

This clone was counted between two and nine times. The CDR3, as DNA: TGTGCCAGCTCACCGTGGCAGGGGGCATTAGATGAGCAGTTCTTC. Translating it yields CASSPWQGALDEQFF. The rearrangement links TRBV18 to TRBJ2-1, with TRBD1 matching 8 bases. V was pared by 3 bases and J by 8 bases, with 9 bases of the junction left unmatched. Germline lookup yields CDR1 KGHSH and CDR2 LQKENI. The CDR3 is 15 residues long.

The CDR3 region is CASSLGQGVNTEAFF. CDR3 coding DNA: TGTGCCAGCAGCTTAGGACAGGGGGTGAACACTGAAGCTTTCTTT. The chain recombines TRBV11-2 with TRBJ1-1; the match to TRBD1 covers 9 bases. Germline CDR1 is SGHAT and CDR2 is FQNNGV. CDR3 length equals 15 residues. The V gene end was trimmed by 1 base and the J gene end by 0 bases; junction bases not matched to a gene: 0.

The chain is built from TRBV18 and TRBJ1-1; tentative D call: TRBD1 (5 bases). The CDR3 sequence is 13 residues long. V was pared by 4 bases and J by 2 bases, with 8 bases between. From germline, CDR1 is KGHSH and CDR2 LQKENI. The CDR3 reads CASSLDSNTEAFF. In DNA, the CDR3 is TGTGCCAGCTCACTAGACAGTAACACTGAAGCTTTCTTT. The whole variable domain, remainder taken from reference TRBV18 and TRBJ1-1, is NAGVMQNPRHLVRRRGQEARLRCSPMKGHSHVYWYRQLPEEGLKFMVYLQKENIIDESGMPKERFSAEFPKEGPSILRIQQVVRGDSAAYFCASSLDSNTEAFFGQGTRLTVV.

This clone has more than one count but fewer than ten. The rearrangement uses TRBV29-1 and TRBJ2-1; 9 bases align to TRBD2. The germline V gene encodes CDR1 SQVTM and CDR2 ANQGSEA. The V gene end was trimmed by 7 bases and the J gene end by 9 bases; junction bases not matched to a gene: 10. This CDR3 region has 13 residues. CDR3 nucleotides: TGCAGCGAGGCGGGACTAGCAGGCCGTGAGCAGTTCTTC. Its protein is CSEAGLAGREQFF.

The chain couples TRBV6-6 to TRBJ2-1; 8 nucleotides agree with TRBD1. This CDR3 has 18 residues. The germline gives CDR1 MNHNY, CDR2 SVGAGI (reference sequence). J lost 9 bases, V lost 5 bases, and 21 bases had no gene match. DNA for the CDR3: TGTGCCAGCAGTCTCCGGGACAGGATAACAGGAAGGTTGAGTGAGCAGTTCTTC. Residues: CASSLRDRITGRLSEQFF.

The chain carries TRBV19 and TRBJ2-5; maybe TRBD1 (6 bases). The CDR3 is 14 amino acids. V was pared by 3 bases and J by 4 bases, with 12 bases between. The germline CDR1 and CDR2 sequences are LNHDA and SQIVND (reference sequence). The CDR3 sequence is CASSIQSQGETQYF. The CDR3 DNA sequence: TGTGCCAGTAGTATTCAATCACAGGGAGAGACCCAGTACTTC.

This rearrangement joins TRBV10-3 to TRBJ1-2; TRBD1 agrees at 7 bases. This CDR3 is built from 13 residues. Germline lookup yields CDR1 ENHRY and CDR2 SYGVKD. Unmatched junction bases numbered 5, after V lost 3 bases and J lost 7 bases. This chain's CDR3 is CAISEGQAVGYTF. CDR3 nucleotide sequence: TGTGCCATCAGTGAAGGACAGGCCGTTGGCTACACCTTC.

Here the CDR3 DNA reads TGTGCCAGCAGCCAAGATTTACAGCAACCCTATGGCTACACCTTC. Translating it yields CASSQDLQQPYGYTF. This chain joins TRBV4-2 and TRBJ1-2; D remains unclear. CDR1 LGHNA and CDR2 YNFKEQ come from the germline V gene. There are 15 residues in the CDR3. V was trimmed by 0 bases and J by 4 bases, leaving 12 bases between them.

The chain links TRBV10-3 to TRBJ2-2; D call uncertain. Trimming removed 0 bases at V and 1 base at J, with 6 bases between. Germline values: CDR1 ENHRY, CDR2 SYGVKD. The CDR3 covers 15 residues. CDR3 DNA sequence: TGTGCCATCAGTGAGTCGAAGCGGAACACCGGGGAGCTGTTTTTT. It specifies CAISESKRNTGELFF.

The chain couples TRBV11-2 to TRBJ2-7; maybe TRBD2 (6 bases). There are 13 residues in the CDR3. V lost 4 bases, J lost 4 bases, and 11 bases lay in between. Germline loops: CDR1 SGHAT, CDR2 FQNNGV. CDR3 DNA sequence: TGTGCCAGCAGCTCCGGGACTGCGTACGAGCAGTACTTC. Translating gives CASSSGTAYEQYF.

V and J are TRBV2 and TRBJ2-1, with 7 bases lining up with TRBD1. The CDR3 runs 14 residues. V dropped 6 bases and J dropped 8; count of bases not matched to a gene: 10. Germline CDR1 SNHLY, CDR2 FYNNEI. The CDR3 nucleotides read TGTGCCAGCAGGCGACAGGGCGTTTCGGATGAGCAGTTCTTC. It translates to CASRRQGVSDEQFF.

This chain uses TRBV6-5 with TRBJ2-3, with D tentatively TRBD1 (5 bases). The CDR3 covers 16 residues. Germline V lookup: CDR1 MNHEY, CDR2 SVGAGI. The V and J ends lost 0 bases and 0 bases respectively, with 10 bases between them. The CDR3 region is CASSYSTGASTDTQYF. DNA for the CDR3: TGTGCCAGCAGTTACTCAACAGGAGCGAGCACAGATACGCAGTATTTT.

The J gene is TRBJ1-1, the V gene TRBV27, with D tentatively TRBD1 (5 bases). Germline CDR1 is MNHEY and CDR2 is SMNVEV (reference sequence). CDR3 length: 15 residues. Trimming stripped 2 bases from V and 4 bases from J, with 14 bases between. The CDR3 DNA reads as TGTGCCAGCAGTTTAATAAGGGGAGGTCCCACTGAAGCTTTCTTT. It yields the protein CASSLIRGGPTEAFF.

The chain recombines TRBV9 with TRBJ1-4, with 11 bases that match TRBD1. Losses at the gene ends were 3 bases for V and 5 bases for J; bases not matched to a gene: 6. From germline, CDR1 is SGDLS and CDR2 YYNGEE. This CDR3 region has 16 residues. The CDR3 DNA is TGTGCCAGCAGCGCTGCCGGGACAGGGGGAAATGAAAAACTGTTTTTT. Its translation is CASSAAGTGGNEKLFF.